One sample yielded the 17 T cell receptor beta chains listed below, sequenced in a study of shared clonotypes between healthy human individuals. Clones were read by immunoSEQ multiplex PCR, and TCRdb kept only the in-frame ones, dropping some. Of hundreds of thousands of clones in the sample, roughly 80% are singletons; the top ten hold roughly 13%. The sequencing sample was made of PBMCs. The receptors originated from a woman between 40 and 50 years old in good health. Some clones in this sample may be carry-over from other donors' samples.

The genes are TRBV5-6 and TRBJ1-2; D call uncertain. There are 14 residues in the CDR3. Trimming stripped 0 bases from V and 2 bases from J, with 8 bases between. CDR1 is SGHDT and CDR2 is YYEEEE in the germline V gene. The CDR3: CASSLGGENYGYTF. The CDR3 DNA is TGTGCCAGCAGCTTGGGTGGGGAAAACTATGGCTACACCTTC.

With regard to this clone: A read error may explain this, as a much larger clone is one base away. The chain joins TRBV7-2 to TRBJ2-7; D remains ambiguous. V was trimmed by 0 bases and J by 5 bases, leaving 2 bases between them. From germline, CDR1 is SGHTA and CDR2 FQGNSA. The CDR3 is 11 residues long. Here the CDR3 reads CASSLADEQYF. CDR3 sequence (DNA): TGTGCCAGCAGCTTAGCCGACGAGCAGTACTTC.

This clone came up once. J is TRBJ2-5 and V is TRBV30; D ambiguous. Germline V CDR1 and CDR2: GTSNPN, SVGIG (reference sequence). The CDR3 totals 13 residues. V lost 0 bases and J 11 bases, leaving 16 bases between the germline ends. In DNA, the CDR3 is TGTGCCTGGAGTGTCTCTTCCCCCTCCGGGCAGTACTTC. Amino acid sequence: CAWSVSSPSGQYF.

The V call is TRBV6-4, the J call TRBJ2-7; possibly TRBD2 for D (5 bases). V gave up 6 bases and J gave up 1 base, with 16 bases separating them. The V gene's germline CDR1 is MRHNA and CDR2 SNTAGT. The CDR3 has 15 amino acids. CDR3 region: CASSVSTDSSYEQYF. In DNA, the CDR3 is TGTGCCAGCAGCGTCTCTACGGACTCATCCTACGAGCAGTACTTC.

This clone was counted only a few times. The identical CDR3 is also encoded by other nucleotide sequences in the sample. The chain combines TRBV30 with TRBJ1-6; no firm D call. Germline CDR1 is GTSNPN and CDR2 is SVGIG (reference sequence). The CDR3 totals 15 residues. The V gene lost 1 base and the J gene lost 2 bases, with 9 bases spanning the gap. CDR3 protein: CAWSGRVAYNSPLHF. CDR3 nucleotide sequence: TGTGCCTGGAGTGGTAGAGTTGCCTATAATTCACCCCTCCACTTT.

V gene TRBV29-1 combines with J gene TRBJ2-7; TRBD1 might be the D (6 bases). The CDR3 extends over 13 amino acids. CDR1 is SQVTM and CDR2 is ANQGSEA in the germline V gene. Trimming took off 1 base at V and 2 bases at J, with 9 bases between the two ends. Written as DNA, the CDR3 is TGCAGCGTTGAAGGAGGGGGACCCTACGAGCAGTACTTC. Translation gives CSVEGGGPYEQYF.

The chain joins TRBV4-1 to TRBJ2-1, with 13 nucleotides matching TRBD2. V shed 0 bases, J shed 8 bases, and the junction held 7 bases outside the gene matches. Germline V gives CDR1 MGHRA, CDR2 YSYEKL. The CDR3 runs 17 residues. CDR3 residues: CASSQDTTSGRVDEQFF. In nucleotides, the CDR3 is TGCGCCAGCAGCCAAGATACTACTAGCGGGAGGGTGGATGAGCAGTTCTTC.

This chain connects TRBV9 to TRBJ2-3; D is perhaps TRBD1 (6 bases). Germline loops: CDR1 SGDLS, CDR2 YYNGEE. The V and J ends lost 3 bases and 3 bases respectively, with 8 bases between them. This CDR3 has 13 amino acids. The CDR3 region is CASSAGTTDTQYF. The DNA of the CDR3 is TGTGCCAGCAGCGCCGGGACAACAGATACGCAGTATTTT.

The chain is built from TRBV4-2 and TRBJ1-4, with D possibly TRBD1 on 6 matching bases. The V end was cut by 4 bases, the J end by 8 bases, with 14 bases between. The CDR3 contains 14 residues. Germline CDR1 is LGHNA and CDR2 is YNFKEQ. DNA for the CDR3: TGTGCCAGCAGCCGAACAGGGTGGGGGGAAAAACTGTTTTTT. It is translated as CASSRTGWGEKLFF.

The table lists this clone with a few counts. Other nucleotide sequences in the sample specify the same CDR3. This rearrangement joins TRBV11-2 to TRBJ2-5, with TRBD1 matching over 7 bases. Germline V gives CDR1 SGHAT, CDR2 FQNNGV. The CDR3 consists of 14 residues. The trim removed 5 bases at V and 2 bases at J, leaving 5 bases unmatched. The CDR3 DNA sequence: TGTGCCAGCAGCCCAGGGGGTCGGCAAGAGACCCAGTACTTC. Translation: CASSPGGRQETQYF.

Only a few counts were recorded for this clone. This chain links TRBV5-1 with TRBJ1-5; no definite D call. V was cut by 5 bases and J by 0 bases, with 9 bases left in between. This CDR3 is built from 14 residues. Germline CDR1 SGHRS, CDR2 YFSETQ. DNA of the CDR3: TGCGCCAGCAGAGGTCCAGGTAGCAATCAGCCCCAGCATTTT. It is translated as CASRGPGSNQPQHF.

Written as DNA, the CDR3 is TGCGCCAGCAGCTTTGACGGCCCAAATAATTCACCCCTCCACTTT. Amino acid sequence: CASSFDGPNNSPLHF. The rearrangement uses TRBV5-1 and TRBJ1-6; D call uncertain. CDR1 and CDR2 (germline): SGHRS, YFSETQ. The V and J ends lost 2 bases and 5 bases respectively, with 11 bases between them. The CDR3 loop spans 15 amino acids.

This clone was counted a single time. The V and J genes are TRBV6-1 and TRBJ1-5; D is ambiguous. V was pared by 11 bases and J by 2 bases, with 16 bases between. This CDR3 spans 14 amino acids. CDR1 is MNHNS, CDR2 SASEGT, per germline. The CDR3 spells CALSRYMGNQPQHF. CDR3 coding DNA: TGTGCCCTTTCGAGATATATGGGCAATCAGCCCCAGCATTTT.

V is TRBV6-5 and J is TRBJ2-5; D may be TRBD2 (6 bases). The CDR3 has 14 amino acids. Germline V gives CDR1 MNHEY, CDR2 SVGAGI. Trimming took 3 bases from V and 2 from J, leaving 10 bases between them. The CDR3 bases are TGTGCCAGCAGTTATACTAGCAAGCAAGAGACCCAGTACTTC. It codes for CASSYTSKQETQYF.

This clone was recorded at least ten times. The chain combines TRBV30 with TRBJ1-1; D perhaps matches TRBD1 (5 bases). Germline-derived CDR1 and CDR2 are GTSNPN and SVGIG (reference sequence). Trimming cost V 0 bases and J 11 bases, with 13 bases left between them. The CDR3 contains 12 residues. CDR3 loop: CAWSVRGGEAFF. The CDR3, as DNA: TGTGCCTGGAGTGTACGGGGAGGGGAGGCTTTCTTT.

V gene TRBV28 combines with J gene TRBJ2-1; D is possibly TRBD1 or TRBD2 (6 bases each). Trimming took off 7 bases at V and 9 bases at J, with 16 bases between the two ends. Germline values: CDR1 MDHEN, CDR2 SYDVKM. The CDR3 is 13 amino acids. The CDR3 here is CASIVRGRGEQFF. The CDR3 DNA follows: TGTGCCAGCATCGTACGGGGGCGGGGTGAGCAGTTCTTC. Supplemented by reference TRBV28 and TRBJ2-1, the full variable domain reads DVKVTQSSRYLVKRTGEKVFLECVQDMDHENMFWYRQDPGLGLRLIYFSYDVKMKEKGDIPEGYSVSREKKERFSLILESASTNQTSMYLCASIVRGRGEQFFGPGTRLTVL.

J is TRBJ1-2 and V is TRBV9; D is uncertain. CDR1 is SGDLS, CDR2 YYNGEE, per germline. V was pared by 0 bases and J by 4 bases, with 13 bases between. This CDR3 has 15 residues. CDR3 protein: CASSVDEGLAYGYTF. In nucleotides, the CDR3 is TGTGCCAGCAGCGTAGATGAGGGTCTCGCCTATGGCTACACCTTC.